Presented here are 5 T cell receptor beta chains from one specimen sequenced in a study of blood T cell repertoires in COVID-19. Measured with immunoSEQ multiplex PCR; TCRdb has only the in-frame clones, and not every one. In the table there are 200,000 or so clones, approximately 82% of which are singletons. Sequencing was performed on peripheral blood. Source of these receptors: a human donor with acute or convalescent COVID-19. The donor label of this sample is uncertain.

This clone was observed a handful of times. The rearrangement uses TRBV6-2 or TRBV6-3 and TRBJ2-3, with TRBD2 matching 15 bases. This CDR3 is 17 amino acids long. Per germline, CDR1 MNHEY and CDR2 SVGEGT. Germline trimming cut 6 bases from V and 5 bases from J; bases unmatched to any gene: 9. CDR3 bases: TGTGCCAGCAGCCTTGGGACTAGCGGGGGGCAAAGAGATACGCAGTATTTT. Protein sequence: CASSLGTSGGQRDTQYF.

The chain uses TRBV7-2 and TRBJ2-1; 12 bases are shared with TRBD2. This CDR3 contains 15 residues. V was pared by 5 bases and J by 10 bases, with 9 bases of the junction left unmatched. CDR1 is SGHTA, CDR2 FQGNSA, per germline. The CDR3 DNA is TGTGCCAGCAGCGAGACTAGCGGGAGAGCCTTGGAGCAGTTCTTC. Translating gives CASSETSGRALEQFF. Full variable domain (rest looked up from reference TRBV7-2 and TRBJ2-1): GAGVSQSPSNKVTEKGKDVELRCDPISGHTALYWYRQSLGQGLEFLIYFQGNSAPDKSGLPSDRFSAERTGGSVSTLTIQRTQQEDSAVYLCASSETSGRALEQFFGPGTRLTVL.

The V call is TRBV18, the J call TRBJ2-5; TRBD2 agrees at 9 bases. Germline trimming cut 3 bases from V and 1 base from J; bases unmatched to any gene: 0. Germline-derived CDR1 and CDR2 are KGHSH and LQKENI. This CDR3 comprises 14 residues. CDR3 sequence reads: CASSPTSGQETQYF. Written as DNA, the CDR3 is TGTGCCAGCTCACCGACTAGCGGCCAAGAGACCCAGTACTTC. Using reference TRBV18 and TRBJ2-5 for the parts outside the CDR3, the full variable domain is NAGVMQNPRHLVRRRGQEARLRCSPMKGHSHVYWYRQLPEEGLKFMVYLQKENIIDESGMPKERFSAEFPKEGPSILRIQQVVRGDSAAYFCASSPTSGQETQYFGPGTRLLVL.

The chain uses TRBV21-1 and TRBJ2-1; the table's TRBD2 call for D was not verified on the DNA. TRBV21-1 is classified as a pseudogene. The CDR3 is 18 residues long. In DNA, the CDR3 is TGTGCCAGCAGCAAAGGGGAGGGGGTCACCCCTATCTACAATGAGCAGTTCTTC. It translates to CASSKGEGVTPIYNEQFF.

The CDR3 bases are TGTGCCTGGGACGGGGAACTAGCGGGGGCCACCGGGGAGCTGTTTTTT. It encodes CAWDGELAGATGELFF. This chain uses TRBV30 with TRBJ2-2; 11 bases agree with TRBD2. The CDR3 is 16 residues long. In germline, CDR1 is GTSNPN, CDR2 SVGIG (reference sequence). With 5 bases clipped from V and 4 bases from J, the junction kept 9 bases outside the gene matches.